The clone carrying this T cell receptor beta chain was observed a few times. This record comes from a study of cytomegalovirus exposure and HLA in healthy donors. Amplification used 60 Vbeta primers and 13 Jbeta primers. This table comes from immunoSEQ multiplex PCR, and its TCRdb copy is limited to in-frame clones, with some not included. The data contain 110,000 to 150,000 clones, around 79% of them seen just once; the ten biggest clones take up approximately 3.8%. Trimming left V 3 bases short and J 5 bases short, with 9 bases between. Germline CDR1 is SGHRS and CDR2 is YFSETQ. The CDR3 is 12 residues long.

V usage is TRBV5-1 and J usage is TRBJ2-7; unclear D gene. The source material was PBMCs. The receptor was derived from a male donor in good health and CMV-seronegative. The CDR3: CASSSPPDEQYF. CDR3 nucleotides: TGCGCCAGCAGCTCCCCTCCAGACGAGCAGTACTTC. Based on the CDR3 plus reference TRBV5-1 and TRBJ2-7, the full variable domain is KAGVTQTPRYLIKTRGQQVTLSCSPISGHRSVSWYQQTPGQGLQFLFEYFSETQRNKGNFPGRFSGRQFSNSRSEMNVSTLELGDSALYLCASSSPPDEQYFGPGTRLTVT.